The clone carrying this TCR beta chain was seen only a few times. Its specificity is unknown. The data stem from a study of T-cell memory formation after mild COVID-19. Study findings and constraints: Shrinking CD4+ clones were chiefly CM and EM; CD8+ ones were chiefly EMRA. Detection of some responders pre-infection suggested pre-existing cross-reactive memory T cells participated.

From 5'RACE with constant-segment primers came TCR alpha and TCR beta cDNA libraries that carried sample barcodes and UMIs. TCRdb fed the 5' RACE reads into MiXCR, producing one record per CDR3 protein. The sample lists roughly 600,000 distinct CDR3 sequences, roughly 18% seen once, with more than 10% in the top ten. There are 14 residues in the CDR3. V shed 3 bases and J shed 3 bases, with 12 bases lying between them. The germline V gene has CDR1 SEHNR and CDR2 FQNEAQ (reference sequence). The sequence derives from an adult woman who had mild COVID-19 (a few samples of this study predate the infection). Cell type and time point are not known. This chain uses TRBV7-9 with TRBJ2-7; TRBD2 might be the D (5 bases). The specimen sequenced was PBMCs or a T cell subset sorted from them (not recorded which). The CDR3 coding sequence is TGTGCCAGCAGCTTCTCCTACCGGGGCTACGAGCAGTACTTC. Translated, it gives CASSFSYRGYEQYF. The variable domain in full, with the rest retrieved from reference TRBV7-9 and TRBJ2-7, is DTGVSQNPRHKITKRGQNVTFRCDPISEHNRLYWYRQTLGQGPEFLTYFQNEAQLEKSRLLSDRFSAERPKGSFSTLEIQRTEQGDSAMYLCASSFSYRGYEQYFGPGTRLTVT.